A single sample gave rise to the 11 T cell receptor beta chains below, sequenced in a study of CD8 T cells in Susac syndrome. The authors reverse transcribed roughly 0.5 to 1 ug RNA with random hexamers. Using its own MiXCR run on the immunoSEQ multiplex PCR reads, TCRdb lists one record per CDR3 protein. This table holds about 300,000 distinct CDR3 sequences, approximately 85% found once. The specimen sequenced was CD8+ T cells from PBMCs. The receptors were sampled from a human donor with multiple sclerosis.

The V and J genes are TRBV27 and TRBJ2-3, with 8 bases matching TRBD2. Germline CDR1 is MNHEY and CDR2 is SMNVEV (reference sequence). Germline trimming cut 5 bases from V and 6 bases from J; bases unmatched to any gene: 10. The CDR3 has 15 amino acids. The CDR3 region is CASSPAGTSYDTQYF. Written as DNA, the CDR3 is TGTGCCAGCAGTCCGGCCGGGACTAGTTATGATACGCAGTATTTT.

The chain employs TRBV30 and TRBJ2-1; 12 bases line up with TRBD2. Germline V gene sequence: CDR1 GTSNPN, CDR2 SVGIG (reference sequence). The CDR3 sequence is 16 residues long. V trimming: 2 bases; J trimming: 7 bases; junction bases outside the gene matches: 9. For the CDR3, the DNA is TGTGCCTGGAGTTCTCCACTAGCGGGAGGTTGGAATGAGCAGTTCTTC. It translates to CAWSSPLAGGWNEQFF.

V usage is TRBV19 and J usage is TRBJ2-2; D tentatively fits TRBD1 or TRBD2 (5 bases each). Germline lookup yields CDR1 LNHDA and CDR2 SQIVND (reference sequence). This CDR3 has 16 residues. V lost 8 bases, J lost 1 base, and 17 bases lay in between. CDR3 protein: CASQEDGHLNTGELFF. Here the CDR3 DNA reads TGTGCCAGTCAGGAGGACGGACACCTGAACACCGGGGAGCTGTTTTTT.

V gene TRBV5-5 combines with J gene TRBJ2-3; 9 bases align to TRBD1. This CDR3 region has 17 residues. The germline gives CDR1 SGHKS, CDR2 YYEKEE (reference sequence). J was trimmed by 0 bases and V by 1 base; bases with no gene match: 6. The CDR3 spells CASSLFRTGASTDTQYF. CDR3 nucleotides: TGTGCCAGCAGCTTGTTTAGGACAGGGGCTAGCACAGATACGCAGTATTTT.

The V call is TRBV28, the J call TRBJ2-3; 9 bases are shared with TRBD1. Trimming at V came to 3 bases and at J to 3 bases, leaving 4 bases not matched to a gene. CDR3 size: 15 residues. Looked up from germline, CDR1 is MDHEN and CDR2 is SYDVKM. CDR3 sequence: CASSFEGQGTDTQYF. The CDR3 DNA reads as TGTGCCAGCAGTTTCGAGGGACAGGGTACAGATACGCAGTATTTT.

J is TRBJ1-2 and V is TRBV5-1; the D is unclear. The CDR3 has 14 amino acids. Germline lookup yields CDR1 SGHRS and CDR2 YFSETQ. V was clipped by 9 bases and J by 0 bases, with 15 bases between them. The CDR3 region is CANKSGNTNYGYTF. The CDR3 DNA follows: TGCGCCAACAAATCCGGGAATACTAACTATGGCTACACCTTC. Full variable domain (outside the CDR3, taken from reference TRBV5-1 and TRBJ1-2): KAGVTQTPRYLIKTRGQQVTLSCSPISGHRSVSWYQQTPGQGLQFLFEYFSETQRNKGNFPGRFSGRQFSNSRSEMNVSTLELGDSALYLCANKSGNTNYGYTFGSGTRLTVV.

This chain links TRBV28 with TRBJ1-1; D is unclear. CDR1 is MDHEN, CDR2 SYDVKM, per germline. CDR3 length: 14 amino acids. V lost 8 bases, J lost 10 bases, and 23 bases lay in between. CDR3 protein: CASGKQVLSRGAFF. The CDR3 DNA sequence: TGTGCCAGCGGGAAGCAGGTCTTGAGTCGCGGAGCTTTCTTT.

The chain is built from TRBV28 and TRBJ2-3; 9 bases fit TRBD2. This CDR3 is built from 16 residues. Trimming removed 3 bases from V and 4 bases from J; junction bases left unmatched: 8. Germline V lookup: CDR1 MDHEN, CDR2 SYDVKM. The CDR3 DNA follows: TGTGCCAGCAGTTTTCGCGGGAGGGCCAGGTCAGATACGCAGTATTTT. Amino acid sequence: CASSFRGRARSDTQYF.

The chain joins TRBV27 to TRBJ2-2; D not certain. Germline V gives CDR1 MNHEY, CDR2 SMNVEV (reference sequence). The length of the CDR3 is 15 residues. The V and J ends lost 0 bases and 2 bases respectively, with 7 bases between them. The CDR3 bases are TGTGCCAGCAGTTTATCGTACAGAAACACCGGGGAGCTGTTTTTT. Protein product: CASSLSYRNTGELFF.

The J gene is TRBJ1-1, the V gene TRBV7-9, with TRBD1 matching over 7 bases. The V and J ends lost 6 bases and 3 bases, in that order; junction bases with no gene match: 4. The CDR3 consists of 13 residues. The germline gives CDR1 SEHNR, CDR2 FQNEAQ (reference sequence). As DNA, the CDR3 is TGTGCCAGCAGGCCTACAGGGGACACTGAAGCTTTCTTT. Its protein product is CASRPTGDTEAFF.

V usage is TRBV2 and J usage is TRBJ2-7; D is ambiguous. This CDR3 is built from 12 residues. V gave up 7 bases and J gave up 1 base, with 8 bases separating them. CDR1 and CDR2 (germline): SNHLY, FYNNEI. The CDR3 DNA reads as TGTGCCAGCATTGGCGGTTCCTACGAGCAGTACTTC. It codes for CASIGGSYEQYF.